The 18 T cell receptor beta chains in this list originate from one sample, sequenced in a study of blood T cells in healthy people across ages. The use of a sample-barcoded 5' primer and a J-beta primer mix characterized a second PCR of about 7 to 12 cycles. In TCRdb, the 5' RACE reads were re-called with MiXCR into one record per CDR3 protein. The table has 1.5 million to 2 million distinct CDR3 sequences, roughly 30% seen once. The source material was blood. These TCRs come from a young woman in good health.

V gene TRBV5-1 combines with J gene TRBJ2-3, with TRBD2 matching 7 bases. This CDR3 is 17 amino acids long. V lost 4 bases to trimming and J lost 6 bases; unmatched junction nucleotides: 17. Germline loops: CDR1 SGHRS, CDR2 YFSETQ. CDR3 nucleotide sequence: TGCGCCAGCAGCCCTCCGCTTGCGGGAGAGAGGAGGGATACGCAGTATTTT. Translated, it gives CASSPPLAGERRDTQYF.

The rearrangement joins TRBV19 to TRBJ2-1, with TRBD1 matching 7 bases. J was trimmed by 3 bases and V by 3 bases; bases with no gene match: 8. The CDR3 covers 16 residues. CDR1 is LNHDA and CDR2 is SQIVND in the germline V gene (reference sequence). DNA of the CDR3: TGTGCCAGTAGTATCAGAGGGGGCGGGTACTACAATGAGCAGTTCTTC. This codes for CASSIRGGGYYNEQFF. The full variable domain, its missing parts supplied by reference TRBV19 and TRBJ2-1, is DGGITQSPKYLFRKEGQNVTLSCEQNLNHDAMYWYRQDPGQGLRLIYYSQIVNDFQKGDIAEGYSVSREKKESFPLTVTSAQKNPTAFYLCASSIRGGGYYNEQFFGPGTRLTVL.

This rearrangement joins TRBV12-3 or TRBV12-4 to TRBJ1-1, with 9 bases matching TRBD1. CDR3 length: 14 amino acids. With V trimmed by 5 bases and J by 4 bases, 5 bases remained unmatched. The CDR3 here is CASSIGTGFTEAFF. CDR3 sequence (DNA): TGTGCCAGCAGTATCGGGACAGGGTTCACTGAAGCTTTCTTT.

This clonotype was observed a handful of times. The CDR3 sequence is CASSPKGSSGSTDTQYF. DNA of the CDR3: TGTGCCAGCTCACCAAAGGGGAGTAGCGGGAGCACAGATACGCAGTATTTT. The V and J genes are TRBV18 and TRBJ2-3, with TRBD2 matching 7 bases. Germline V CDR1 and CDR2: KGHSH, LQKENI. The CDR3 runs 17 residues. Germline trimming cut 2 bases from V and 0 bases from J; bases unmatched to any gene: 8.

This clonotype was found a few times. This sequence joins TRBV11-1 and TRBJ1-1; D is uncertain. The V gene's germline CDR1 is SGHAT and CDR2 FQDESV (reference sequence). V shed 3 bases and J shed 1 base, with 9 bases lying between them. The CDR3 runs 14 residues. CDR3 protein: CASSFFSSNTEAFF. DNA of the CDR3: TGTGCCAGCAGCTTTTTCAGCTCGAACACTGAAGCTTTCTTT.

This clonotype has ten or more counts. The chain combines TRBV29-1 with TRBJ2-5; the match to TRBD2 covers 7 bases. The V segment lost 4 bases and the J segment 2 bases; nucleotides outside the gene matches: 4. Germline lookup yields CDR1 SQVTM and CDR2 ANQGSEA. CDR3 length: 13 residues. CDR3 DNA sequence: TGCAGCGTTGGGGGGGGTGGACAAGAGACCCAGTACTTC. Translated: CSVGGGGQETQYF.

This clonotype was detected many times. The chain joins TRBV29-1 to TRBJ1-2; TRBD1 is a possible D gene (5 bases). The germline V and J ends were trimmed by 3 bases and 4 bases, with 9 bases remaining between them. This CDR3 region has 12 residues. Germline V gene lookup returns CDR1 SQVTM and CDR2 ANQGSEA. The CDR3, as DNA: TGCAGCGTTGATGGGGGGGTCTATGGCTACACCTTC. Residues: CSVDGGVYGYTF.

J is TRBJ2-5 and V is TRBV9; TRBD2 matches at 8 bases. The CDR3 is 16 residues long. The J segment lost 5 bases and the V segment lost 3 bases, leaving 12 bases of the junction unmatched. Germline CDR1 and CDR2: SGDLS and YYNGEE. The chain's CDR3 is CASSAGGRPPSETQYF. Here the CDR3 DNA reads TGTGCCAGCAGCGCGGGGGGGAGGCCGCCGTCGGAGACCCAGTACTTC. Full variable domain (rest looked up from reference TRBV9 and TRBJ2-5): DSGVTQTPKHLITATGQRVTLRCSPRSGDLSVYWYQQSLDQGLQFLIQYYNGEERAKGNILERFSAQQFPDLHSELNLSSLELGDSALYFCASSAGGRPPSETQYFGPGTRLLVL.

The V and J genes are TRBV7-2 and TRBJ2-5; 13 nucleotides line up with TRBD2. Germline loops: CDR1 SGHTA, CDR2 FQGNSA. This CDR3 is 17 amino acids long. V lost 1 base, J lost 6 bases, and 8 bases stayed unmatched. The DNA of the CDR3 is TGTGCCAGCAGCTTAGAGGGGACTAGCGGGGCTAGGAAGACCCAGTACTTC. It is translated as CASSLEGTSGARKTQYF.

The count of this clonotype is one. Since a much larger clone is just one base distant, this may be a read error. The chain combines TRBV27 with TRBJ2-7; D call uncertain. CDR1 and CDR2 (germline): MNHEY, SMNVEV (reference sequence). The CDR3 totals 16 residues. CDR3 DNA: TGTGCCAACAGTTCCAAACAAATGACCGTGTCGTACGAGCAGTACTTC. It specifies CANSSKQMTVSYEQYF.

This clonotype has ten or more counts. V is TRBV7-9 and J is TRBJ2-7; 13 bases line up with TRBD2. This CDR3 region has 15 residues. Germline V gene sequence: CDR1 SEHNR, CDR2 FQNEAQ (reference sequence). J lost 4 bases, V lost 3 bases, and 3 bases had no gene match. The CDR3 region has the DNA TGTGCCAGCAGCTTTTGGACTAGCGGGAGTTACGAGCAGTACTTC. Protein: CASSFWTSGSYEQYF.

The gene calls are TRBV4-2 and TRBJ2-1; 8 bases line up with TRBD1. In germline, CDR1 is LGHNA, CDR2 YNFKEQ. This CDR3 region has 17 residues. Germline trimming cut 1 base from V and 4 bases from J; bases unmatched to any gene: 9. The CDR3 sequence: CASSQVRGQELYNEQFF. DNA of the CDR3: TGTGCCAGCAGCCAAGTCCGGGGACAGGAGTTGTACAATGAGCAGTTCTTC.

A single count supports this clonotype. This chain uses TRBV20-1 with TRBJ2-3; the D gene is possibly TRBD2 (6 bases). Germline assignment: CDR1 DFQATT and CDR2 SNEGSKA (reference sequence). The CDR3 spans 13 residues. In nucleotides, the CDR3 is TGCAGCGTAAGGGCTAGCGACACAGATACGCAGTATTTT. It specifies CSVRASDTDTQYF.

This clonotype was counted a few times. This chain links TRBV2 with TRBJ2-1; 7 bases are a match to TRBD2. The CDR3 has 14 residues. Trimming at V came to 4 bases and at J to 4 bases, leaving 4 bases not matched to a gene. Germline V lookup: CDR1 SNHLY, CDR2 FYNNEI. CDR3 amino acids: CASSGWREYNEQFF. The CDR3 DNA follows: TGTGCCAGCAGTGGTTGGCGGGAGTACAATGAGCAGTTCTTC.

This clonotype was observed a handful of times. The chain combines TRBV6-2 or TRBV6-3 with TRBJ1-6; D perhaps matches TRBD1 (6 bases). Trimming shortened V by 10 bases and J by 9 bases, and 22 bases separated the two germline ends. The CDR3 is 15 amino acids. Germline assignment: CDR1 MNHEY and CDR2 SVGEGT. CDR3 sequence reads: CAISDVGGVRSPLHF. CDR3 DNA: TGTGCCATCTCGGATGTAGGGGGAGTTCGTTCACCCCTCCACTTT.

The chain joins TRBV27 to TRBJ1-1, with D perhaps TRBD1 (5 bases). Germline CDR1 and CDR2: MNHEY and SMNVEV (reference sequence). Trimming left V 0 bases short and J 4 bases short, with 12 bases between. The CDR3 is 15 amino acids. The CDR3 loop reads CASSLSGGPFTEAFF. Here the CDR3 DNA reads TGTGCCAGCAGTTTATCGGGGGGACCGTTCACTGAAGCTTTCTTT.

The rearrangement links TRBV5-1 to TRBJ2-3; D unresolved. The germline CDR1 and CDR2 sequences are SGHRS and YFSETQ. CDR3 size: 14 residues. The germline V and J ends were trimmed by 0 bases and 3 bases, with 8 bases remaining between them. Here the CDR3 DNA reads TGCGCCAGCAGCTTGGTTCTAGAAACAGATACGCAGTATTTT. Protein product: CASSLVLETDTQYF.

This chain connects TRBV7-8 to TRBJ1-4; D ambiguous. V lost 3 bases and J lost 3, with 20 bases in between. CDR3 length: 18 amino acids. In germline, CDR1 is SGHVS, CDR2 FQNEAQ. CDR3 amino acids: CASSFRLFAASSNEKLFF. The CDR3 DNA sequence: TGTGCCAGCAGCTTTAGACTATTCGCGGCGTCTTCTAATGAAAAACTGTTTTTT.